Listed below are T cell receptor beta chains from one sample, sequenced in a study of human T cells and chemical hapten exposure. TCRdb fed the RACE reads into MiXCR, producing one record per CDR3 protein. This sample carries more than 300,000 distinct CDR3 sequences, about 5% of them seen once, and the ten largest clones take about 8.2%. Sequencing was performed on whole blood, taken in connection with sensitization to the hapten diphenylcyclopropenone (DPC). The receptors come from a woman between 18 and 29 years old with alopecia areata. Some clones in this sample may be carry-over from other donors' samples. Both conserved end residues are part of each CDR3. A D gene is named only where the DNA matches it firmly. Expanded clones get a size class; other rows say once, few or many, or leave the size out.

TGTGCCAGCAGTGATCCGGGACAGGGAGATGAAAAACTGTTTTTT CASSDPGQGDEKLFF TRBJ1-4 few TRBD1 TRBV25-1
TGTGCCAGCAGCCGAACTCTTGGCACAGATACGCAGTATTTT CASSRTLGTDTQYF TRBJ2-3 many - TRBV7-9
TGTGCCAGCAGCCCCGTGAGGACTAGCGGGGGCACAGATACGCAGTATTTT CASSPVRTSGGTDTQYF TRBJ2-3 many TRBD2 TRBV27
TGCGCCAGCGGGGACACCCCCGAGCAGTACTTC CASGDTPEQYF TRBJ2-7 few - TRBV5-1
TGTGCCAGCAGATCACAGGTCGGAACTGGAAACACCATATATTTT CASRSQVGTGNTIYF TRBJ1-3 many - TRBV6-5
TGTGCCAGCCGGCGTGGGACAGTGGGGTCACCCCTCCACTTT CASRRGTVGSPLHF TRBJ1-6 few TRBD1 TRBV14
TGTGCCAGCAGCTTGGGCGGGGGCTACAATGAGCAGTTCTTC CASSLGGGYNEQFF TRBJ2-1 many TRBD2 TRBV5-4
TGTGCCAGCACCACCCATCTGGGAACTGAAGCTTTCTTT CASTTHLGTEAFF TRBJ1-1 many - TRBV12-3/TRBV12-4
TGTGCCAGCAGCCAAGATCTTACAGGGCAAGCTAACTATGGCTACACCTTC CASSQDLTGQANYGYTF TRBJ1-2 few - TRBV3-1
TGTGCCAGCTCCCTTTCTAGCGGGGGAAGGGATACGCAGTATTTT CASSLSSGGRDTQYF TRBJ2-3 many TRBD2 TRBV6-1
TGTGCCAGCAGTTTATCGGGACAGGGTGAAGCTTTCTTT CASSLSGQGEAFF TRBJ1-1 - TRBD1 TRBV27
TGTGCCAGCAGCCGTGACAGGGGTGTAGGGACCCAGTACTTC CASSRDRGVGTQYF TRBJ2-5 few TRBD1 TRBV6-2/TRBV6-3
TGCAGTGCTAGAGATTACGGGTTTCAGCCCCAGCATTTT CSARDYGFQPQHF TRBJ1-5 - - TRBV20-1
TGTGCCAGCAGCTTACTGGGACAGGGTCTAAACAATGAGCAGTTCTTC CASSLLGQGLNNEQFF TRBJ2-1 - TRBD1 TRBV7-2
TGTGCCAGCAGGCCGGACAGTAATCAGCCCCAGCATTTT CASRPDSNQPQHF TRBJ1-5 many - TRBV2
TGTGCCAGCAGCGTAGGTGTCGGAGTTTATGGCTACACCTTC CASSVGVGVYGYTF TRBJ1-2 few - TRBV9
TGCAGCGTTGGAGGTGGATTCAGCACAGATACGCAGTATTTT CSVGGGFSTDTQYF TRBJ2-3 many - TRBV29-1